The clone carrying this T cell receptor beta chain was seen repeatedly, ten times or more. The antigen remains unidentified. This sample is part of a study of T-cell memory formation after mild COVID-19. The study, taken as a whole, reports: Memory sampled before infection contained some responding clones, suggesting cross-reactive memory joined.

TCRdb ran MiXCR on the 5' RACE reads and lists one entry per CDR3 protein. The sample carries hundreds of thousands of distinct CDR3 sequences, around a quarter recorded once. Sample: PBMCs or a T cell subset sorted from them (not recorded which). The clonotype comes from an adult woman who had mild COVID-19 (a few samples of this study predate the infection). Cell type and time point are not known.

The CDR3 protein is CSVASSVPTDTQYF. CDR3 sequence (DNA): TGCAGCGTTGCTTCCAGCGTCCCCACAGATACGCAGTATTTT. This chain links TRBV29-1 with TRBJ2-3; the D is unclear. Deletions cut 4 bases from V and 2 bases from J, with 13 bases between. CDR3 size: 14 residues. The germline CDR1 and CDR2 sequences are SQVTM and ANQGSEA.